The 14 T cell receptor beta chains below all came from one sample that was sequenced in a study of shared clonotypes between healthy human individuals. Clones were sequenced by immunoSEQ multiplex PCR, and TCRdb holds only the in-frame ones, with some missing. This sample has about 1.1 million clones, with around 78% found just once. Input material: memory CD4+ T cells from PBMCs. This sample's subset: CD45RA-negative fraction. These receptors originate from a young man in good health. Some clones in this sample may be carry-over from other donors' samples.

V usage is TRBV5-1 and J usage is TRBJ1-4; 7 nucleotides align to TRBD1. The germline V gene has CDR1 SGHRS and CDR2 YFSETQ. Losses at the gene ends were 6 bases for V and 8 bases for J; bases not matched to a gene: 13. CDR3 length equals 15 residues. In DNA form, the CDR3 reads TGCGCCAGCACCCTCTGGGGGCAGGGGGACGAAAAACTGTTTTTT. Translating gives CASTLWGQGDEKLFF.

The V and J genes are TRBV21-1 and TRBJ2-3; TRBD2 is the table's D call and was not checked against the DNA. TRBV21-1 is a documented pseudogene. The CDR3 has 13 residues. The CDR3 here is CATRRPFDHTQYF. DNA of the CDR3: TGTGCCACCCGGCGGCCGTTCGACCATACGCAGTATTTT.

The CDR3 DNA reads TGCGCCAGCAGCCAAAGCGGGAGAAACACTGAAGCTTTCTTT. This codes for CASSQSGRNTEAFF. The rearrangement joins TRBV4-3 to TRBJ1-1; no clear D gene. Germline-derived CDR1 and CDR2 are LGHNA and YSLEER. V was trimmed by 2 bases and J by 2 bases, leaving 9 bases between them. The CDR3 is 14 amino acids.

This clone was recorded a few times. This CDR3 is also generated by other DNA sequences in the sample. The genes are TRBV28 and TRBJ1-5; D remains ambiguous. Trimming pared 3 bases from V and 6 bases from J, leaving 6 bases between. The germline CDR1 and CDR2 sequences are MDHEN and SYDVKM. The CDR3 contains 12 residues. CDR3 in DNA: TGTGCCAGCAGTTTGCCTTTTCAGCCCCAGCATTTT. Its protein is CASSLPFQPQHF.

The sample holds one count of this clone. This CDR3 reads CASSASRGRAEQFF. The CDR3 DNA reads TGTGCCAGCAGCGCAAGCCGGGGTCGGGCTGAGCAGTTCTTC. J is TRBJ2-1 and V is TRBV5-4; D perhaps matches TRBD2 (5 bases). V was pared by 4 bases and J by 9 bases, with 17 bases between. This CDR3 comprises 14 residues. The V gene's germline CDR1 is SGHNT and CDR2 YYREEE (reference sequence).

The chain uses TRBV5-1 and TRBJ1-4; 8 bases are shared with TRBD1. There are 15 residues in the CDR3. Per germline, CDR1 SGHRS and CDR2 YFSETQ. J gave up 7 bases and V 5 bases, and 10 bases lay outside the gene matches. CDR3 nucleotide sequence: TGCGCCAGCAGGGCCCACTGGACAGGGAGTGAAAAACTGTTTTTT. Translating it yields CASRAHWTGSEKLFF.

V is TRBV10-1 and J is TRBJ2-5; 7 nucleotides align to TRBD2. Unmatched junction bases numbered 4, after V lost 4 bases and J lost 5 bases. Germline V gene sequence: CDR1 WNHNN, CDR2 SYGVQD (reference sequence). The CDR3 has 13 amino acids. The CDR3 here is CASSGGRGETQYF. CDR3 sequence (DNA): TGCGCCAGCAGTGGCGGGAGAGGCGAGACCCAGTACTTC.

This chain uses TRBV29-1 with TRBJ2-1; 10 bases agree with TRBD2. The CDR3 runs 13 residues. CDR1 is SQVTM and CDR2 is ANQGSEA in the germline V gene. The CDR3 is CRASGSSYNEQFF. CDR3 nucleotide sequence: TGCAGAGCTAGCGGGAGCTCCTACAATGAGCAGTTCTTC.

The V call is TRBV13, the J call TRBJ2-7; no firm D call. The V gene lost 5 bases and the J gene lost 0 bases, with 8 bases spanning the gap. The CDR3 length is 13 residues. Germline CDR1 PRHDT, CDR2 FYEKMQ (reference sequence). The CDR3 protein is CASSRSGSYEQYF. CDR3 nucleotide sequence: TGTGCCAGCAGCCGATCGGGCTCCTACGAGCAGTACTTC.

The rearrangement links TRBV9 to TRBJ1-3; D gene unclear. This CDR3 has 15 residues. Germline loops: CDR1 SGDLS, CDR2 YYNGEE. The V and J ends lost 0 bases and 0 bases respectively, with 7 bases between them. The DNA for the CDR3 is TGTGCCAGCAGCGTAGTGCCGGACTCTGGAAACACCATATATTTT. It translates to CASSVVPDSGNTIYF.

This rearrangement joins TRBV4-3 to TRBJ2-7; a weak D match, TRBD2 (5 bases). Trimming cost V 0 bases and J 2 bases, with 17 bases left between them. The CDR3 spans 17 residues. Germline CDR1 reads LGHNA; CDR2 reads YSLEER. The CDR3 DNA reads TGCGCCAGCAGCCAAGATCTTCCTCGAGGGCTTCCCTACGAGCAGTACTTC. Translation: CASSQDLPRGLPYEQYF.

This clone was seen ten or more times. Within the sample, other DNA sequences also encode this same CDR3. The chain joins TRBV2 to TRBJ1-5; 10 nucleotides align to TRBD1. This CDR3 region has 13 residues. Per the germline V gene, CDR1 is SNHLY and CDR2 is FYNNEI. The V gene end was trimmed by 6 bases and the J gene end by 5 bases; junction bases not matched to a gene: 1. Here the CDR3 reads CASRGTGDQPQHF. CDR3 coding DNA: TGTGCCAGCAGGGGGACAGGGGATCAGCCCCAGCATTTT.

The V and J genes are TRBV5-8 and TRBJ1-4; the D is unclear. CDR3 length equals 14 residues. CDR1 is SGHTS and CDR2 is YDEGEE in the germline V gene. V gave up 0 bases and J gave up 4 bases, with 7 bases separating them. The CDR3 nucleotides read TGTGCCAGCAGCTTGGAAACGGGTAATGAAAAACTGTTTTTT. Encoded protein: CASSLETGNEKLFF.

V and J are TRBV7-9 and TRBJ2-7, with 7 bases lining up with TRBD1. Trimming took 5 bases from V and 2 from J; bases not matched to a gene: 15. Germline lookup yields CDR1 SEHNR and CDR2 FQNEAQ (reference sequence). This CDR3 has 17 residues. The CDR3: CASSRTYGQALTYEQYF. The CDR3 DNA reads as TGTGCCAGCAGCCGTACCTATGGACAGGCCCTAACCTACGAGCAGTACTTC.